This T cell receptor (beta chain) was captured by sequencing in a study of cytomegalovirus exposure and HLA in healthy donors. CDR1 is SGHAT, CDR2 FQDESV, per germline (reference sequence). The CDR3 has 15 residues. The V and J ends lost 5 bases and 3 bases, in that order; junction bases with no gene match: 5. PCR amplification relied on 60 Vbeta primers (plus 13 Jbeta primers). Using immunoSEQ multiplex PCR, the repertoire was profiled, and TCRdb retains in-frame clones only, with some absent. Of 140,000 or so clones in the sample, under 80% were seen once. Notes on the study in general: The authors later found most CMV-associated TCR beta chains appeared HLA-restricted. No immune exposure information besides CMV serostatus was available.

This clone was recorded a few times. Antigen: not known. The chain employs TRBV11-1 and TRBJ2-3; 10 bases line up with TRBD1. This clonotype was sampled from a young man in good health and CMV-seropositive. The sample was PBMCs. The CDR3 loop is CASSPGTGETDTQYF. As DNA, the CDR3 is TGTGCCAGCAGCCCCGGGACAGGGGAAACAGATACGCAGTATTTT.